One and the same sample provided the 29 T cell receptor beta chains below, sequenced in a study of shared clonotypes between healthy human individuals. Some clones are missing from TCRdb's copy, which holds only in-frame ones; the method was immunoSEQ multiplex PCR. The sample consists of about 79,000 clones, about 63% of them appearing once. Sequencing was performed on memory CD8+ T cells sorted from blood. As for subset: CD45RO+ cells pooled with CCR7-negative TemRA cells. The receptors derive from a man under 40 in good health.

This clone came up a few times. The chain has TRBV28 and TRBJ1-2, with a tentative D call TRBD1 (5 bases). There are 14 residues in the CDR3. Germline V gene lookup returns CDR1 MDHEN and CDR2 SYDVKM. V was trimmed by 6 bases and J by 7 bases, leaving 18 bases between them. CDR3 loop: CASSPGGGYGGYTF. The CDR3, as DNA: TGTGCCAGCAGCCCTGGGGGAGGGTACGGTGGCTACACCTTC.

The chain is built from TRBV27 and TRBJ2-3, with TRBD2 matching 9 bases. The CDR3 consists of 16 residues. The V gene's germline CDR1 is MNHEY and CDR2 SMNVEV (reference sequence). The J segment lost 8 bases and the V segment lost 3 bases, leaving 12 bases of the junction unmatched. CDR3 in DNA: TGTGCCAGCAGTTTCGTAGCGGGAGATATAGTTGTTACGCAGTATTTT. This sequence encodes CASSFVAGDIVVTQYF.

The CDR3 protein is CASSQIPPRDGTPGDYGYTF. The CDR3 DNA reads TGCGCCAGCAGCCAAATACCCCCTCGGGACGGGACCCCGGGGGACTATGGCTACACCTTC. This chain connects TRBV4-1 to TRBJ1-2; D perhaps matches TRBD1 (5 bases). The germline V gene encodes CDR1 MGHRA and CDR2 YSYEKL. The CDR3 is made up of 20 amino acids. Trimming stripped 2 bases from V and 3 bases from J, with 28 bases between.

The chain uses TRBV25-1 and TRBJ1-5; TRBD1 matches at 7 bases. The V gene end was trimmed by 4 bases and the J gene end by 4 bases; junction bases not matched to a gene: 7. The germline CDR1 and CDR2 sequences are MGHDK and SYGVNS. CDR3 length equals 15 residues. CDR3 amino acids: CASSGKGQDNQPQHF. CDR3 bases: TGTGCCAGCAGTGGGAAAGGACAGGATAATCAGCCCCAGCATTTT.

At least ten counts were recorded for this clone. This rearrangement joins TRBV9 to TRBJ2-1; the match to TRBD2 covers 9 bases. CDR3 length: 17 amino acids. Germline-derived CDR1 and CDR2 are SGDLS and YYNGEE. Losses at the gene ends were 0 bases for V and 5 bases for J; bases not matched to a gene: 9. The chain's CDR3 is CASSVATGSGSHNEQFF. Here the CDR3 DNA reads TGTGCCAGCAGCGTAGCTACTGGTAGCGGGAGCCACAATGAGCAGTTCTTC.

CDR3 sequence (DNA): TGTGCCAGCAGTCTAGTCACCTACGAGCAGTACTTC. It yields the protein CASSLVTYEQYF. This chain connects TRBV28 to TRBJ2-7; D unclear. The CDR3 is 12 amino acids. The V end lost 5 bases, the J end lost 2 bases, and 7 bases lay between the germline ends. The V gene's germline CDR1 is MDHEN and CDR2 SYDVKM.

The V and J genes are TRBV12-2 and TRBJ2-7. TRBV12-2 is a pseudogene. The CDR3 runs to 14 residues. The CDR3 here is CASSLAGWSYEQYF. The CDR3 nucleotides are TGTGCCAGCAGCTTAGCGGGTTGGTCCTACGAGCAGTACTTC.

This sequence joins TRBV25-1 and TRBJ2-7; 9 bases map to TRBD1. CDR3 length: 15 amino acids. The germline CDR1 and CDR2 sequences are MGHDK and SYGVNS. J gave up 2 bases and V 6 bases, and 8 bases lay outside the gene matches. In DNA, the CDR3 is TGTGCCAGCAGCTGGACAGGGGACGGGACCTACGAGCAGTACTTC. Its protein is CASSWTGDGTYEQYF.

This clone appeared once. V is TRBV28 and J is TRBJ2-7, with TRBD2 identical over 10 bases. The CDR3 consists of 15 residues. The V segment lost 4 bases and the J segment 5 bases; nucleotides outside the gene matches: 8. Germline V gene sequence: CDR1 MDHEN, CDR2 SYDVKM. The DNA of the CDR3 is TGTGCCAGCAGTTCCCTTCTAGCGGGAGTCCACGAGCAGTACTTC. This codes for CASSSLLAGVHEQYF.

V usage is TRBV29-1 and J usage is TRBJ2-1, with 9 bases lining up with TRBD2. The CDR3 runs 15 residues. Germline V gene lookup returns CDR1 SQVTM and CDR2 ANQGSEA. The V segment lost 1 base and the J segment 5 bases; nucleotides outside the gene matches: 6. CDR3 sequence reads: CSVEVVQREDNEQFF. DNA for the CDR3: TGCAGCGTTGAAGTGGTGCAGCGGGAGGACAATGAGCAGTTCTTC.

This chain connects TRBV7-2 to TRBJ1-5, with 7 nucleotides matching TRBD1. The CDR3 spans 15 residues. Germline CDR1 SGHTA, CDR2 FQGNSA. Trimming at V came to 2 bases and at J to 6 bases, leaving 7 bases not matched to a gene. CDR3 in DNA: TGTGCCAGCAGCTTACAAGGGGACAGTTTTCAGCCCCAGCATTTT. This gives the protein CASSLQGDSFQPQHF.

By its share, this clone is medium-sized. The rearrangement joins TRBV15 to TRBJ1-5; D ambiguous. V dropped 0 bases and J dropped 3 bases, with 6 bases sitting between them. Per the germline V gene, CDR1 is LNHNV and CDR2 is YYDKDF (reference sequence). The CDR3 length is 14 residues. Here the CDR3 reads CATSREYNNQPQHF. Here the CDR3 DNA reads TGTGCCACCAGCAGAGAGTATAACAATCAGCCCCAGCATTTT.

This chain connects TRBV2 to TRBJ1-1; D possibly corresponds to TRBD1 (5 bases). Germline V gene sequence: CDR1 SNHLY, CDR2 FYNNEI. Trimming cost V 7 bases and J 3 bases, with 15 bases left between them. The CDR3 extends over 14 amino acids. The CDR3 DNA reads TGTGCCAGCATTGGGGAGCAGGGCCACACTGAAGCTTTCTTT. Translating gives CASIGEQGHTEAFF.

The rearrangement links TRBV7-4 to TRBJ2-5, with TRBD1 matching over 9 bases. From germline, CDR1 is SGHVT and CDR2 SQSDAQ. J lost 3 bases, V lost 8 bases, and 7 bases had no gene match. There are 14 residues in the CDR3. The CDR3 nucleotides read TGTGCCAGCGATGGCCGGACAGGGGAAGAGACCCAGTACTTC. It translates to CASDGRTGEETQYF.

The chain combines TRBV29-1 with TRBJ2-5; 13 bases fit TRBD2. V shed 0 bases, J shed 2 bases, and the junction held 3 bases outside the gene matches. The CDR3 is 16 residues long. The V gene's germline CDR1 is SQVTM and CDR2 ANQGSEA. The CDR3, as DNA: TGCAGCGTTGAAGATTCGGGACTAGCGGGACAAGAGACCCAGTACTTC. It yields the protein CSVEDSGLAGQETQYF.

On this clone: In the same sample, other DNA sequences code for this CDR3. The chain carries TRBV28 and TRBJ2-7; D remains unclear. The CDR3 runs to 12 residues. Trimming removed 5 bases at V and 3 bases at J, with 8 bases between. Germline V gives CDR1 MDHEN, CDR2 SYDVKM. CDR3 residues: CASSPLSYEQYF. The CDR3 DNA is TGTGCCAGCAGTCCCCTCAGCTACGAGCAGTACTTC. Supplemented by reference TRBV28 and TRBJ2-7, the full variable domain reads DVKVTQSSRYLVKRTGEKVFLECVQDMDHENMFWYRQDPGLGLRLIYFSYDVKMKEKGDIPEGYSVSREKKERFSLILESASTNQTSMYLCASSPLSYEQYFGPGTRLTVT.

This CDR3 is CASRQVSYNEQFF. The CDR3 region has the DNA TGTGCCAGCAGGCAAGTCTCCTACAATGAGCAGTTCTTC. V gene TRBV5-6 combines with J gene TRBJ2-1; the D is unclear. Deletions cut 5 bases from V and 0 bases from J, with 6 bases between. The germline gives CDR1 SGHDT, CDR2 YYEEEE. The CDR3 spans 13 residues.

This chain links TRBV7-2 with TRBJ2-7; no clear D. This CDR3 is 11 amino acids long. V lost 5 bases, J lost 6 bases, and 8 bases lay in between. CDR1 and CDR2 from the germline V gene are SGHTA and FQGNSA. This chain's CDR3 is CASSTLGEQYF. The CDR3 DNA follows: TGTGCCAGCAGCACCCTAGGCGAGCAGTACTTC.

The chain is built from TRBV7-6 and TRBJ2-5; a weak D match, TRBD1 (5 bases). CDR1 is SGHVS, CDR2 FNYEAQ, per germline. CDR3 length: 15 amino acids. V was shortened by 5 bases and J by 2 bases, with 15 bases between the two germline ends. The CDR3 sequence: CASSAGALGQETQYF. The CDR3 nucleotides are TGTGCCAGCAGCGCTGGGGCTTTGGGGCAAGAGACCCAGTACTTC.

The V gene is TRBV18, the J gene TRBJ1-1; D not resolved. CDR1 is KGHSH, CDR2 LQKENI, per germline. V was clipped by 3 bases and J by 1 base, with 9 bases between them. CDR3 size: 14 residues. The CDR3 spells CASSPPGRNTEAFF. The CDR3 DNA is TGTGCCAGCTCACCCCCCGGACGGAACACTGAAGCTTTCTTT.

The chain has TRBV7-9 and TRBJ2-7, with D tentatively TRBD1 (5 bases). The germline gives CDR1 SEHNR, CDR2 FQNEAQ (reference sequence). V was clipped by 4 bases and J by 3 bases, with 10 bases between them. The CDR3 loop spans 13 amino acids. Here the CDR3 DNA reads TGTGCCAGCAGCTCGGACATGATCTACGAGCAGTACTTC. Translation: CASSSDMIYEQYF.

As concerns this clone: A much larger clone differs by one base, so this may be a read error. Other DNA sequences within the sample encode an identical CDR3. The genes are TRBV25-1 and TRBJ2-3; TRBD2 is a possible D gene (6 bases). Germline-derived CDR1 and CDR2 are MGHDK and SYGVNS. This CDR3 has 15 residues. V gave up 6 bases and J gave up 2 bases, with 15 bases separating them. The CDR3 is CASSWGGIHTDTQYF. CDR3 bases: TGTGCCAGCAGCTGGGGCGGGATCCACACAGATACGCAGTATTTT.

The CDR3 DNA reads as TGCGCCAGCAGCGGACCGGGACTAGCGGGCTCGTCCTACAATGAGCAGTTCTTC. Protein sequence: CASSGPGLAGSSYNEQFF. The gene calls are TRBV5-1 and TRBJ2-1, with 12 bases lining up with TRBD2. This CDR3 comprises 18 residues. Germline V lookup: CDR1 SGHRS, CDR2 YFSETQ. V shed 4 bases, J shed 1 base, and the junction held 9 bases outside the gene matches.

This clone has only a few counts. The chain is built from TRBV25-1 and TRBJ2-1; D might be TRBD2 (6 bases). The CDR3 extends over 17 amino acids. V lost 6 bases and J 4 bases, leaving 22 bases between the germline ends. Germline CDR1 is MGHDK and CDR2 is SYGVNS. The CDR3 sequence is CASSYGRETLLYNEQFF. The DNA of the CDR3 is TGTGCCAGCAGCTACGGACGGGAGACCCTACTTTACAATGAGCAGTTCTTC.

In DNA, the CDR3 is TGCGCCAGCAGCCAAGAACGGGGCCCGTTTAGCAATCAGCCCCAGCATTTT. It encodes CASSQERGPFSNQPQHF. The chain uses TRBV4-1 and TRBJ1-5; maybe TRBD1 (5 bases). CDR3 size: 17 residues. Germline values: CDR1 MGHRA, CDR2 YSYEKL. V lost 0 bases to trimming and J lost 0 bases, with 12 bases between them.

This clone was seen repeatedly, ten times or more. The rearrangement links TRBV27 to TRBJ1-2; D is possibly TRBD1 (5 bases). The CDR3 extends over 12 amino acids. The germline V gene has CDR1 MNHEY and CDR2 SMNVEV (reference sequence). V lost 8 bases and J 3 bases, leaving 10 bases between the germline ends. CDR3 amino acids: CASSRGDYGYTF. In DNA, the CDR3 is TGTGCCAGCTCCCGAGGGGACTATGGCTACACCTTC.

V gene TRBV28 combines with J gene TRBJ1-5, with a weak D call TRBD1 (6 bases). Trimming stripped 6 bases from V and 6 bases from J, with 12 bases between. The germline gives CDR1 MDHEN, CDR2 SYDVKM. This CDR3 is built from 13 residues. CDR3 in DNA: TGTGCCAGCAGCTTTGGGGGGCGTCAGCCCCAGCATTTT. Its translation is CASSFGGRQPQHF. The full variable domain, in which reference TRBV28 and TRBJ1-5 provide the parts outside the CDR3, is DVKVTQSSRYLVKRTGEKVFLECVQDMDHENMFWYRQDPGLGLRLIYFSYDVKMKEKGDIPEGYSVSREKKERFSLILESASTNQTSMYLCASSFGGRQPQHFGDGTRLSIL.

This rearrangement joins TRBV11-1 to TRBJ2-1; D gene ambiguous. The CDR3 is made up of 10 amino acids. CDR1 is SGHAT and CDR2 is FQDESV in the germline V gene (reference sequence). Trimming pared 1 base from V and 12 bases from J, leaving 4 bases between. The CDR3 loop reads CASSLGGQFF. CDR3 coding DNA: TGTGCCAGCAGCTTAGGCGGGCAGTTCTTC.

The rearrangement joins TRBV11-2 to TRBJ2-2, with D uncertain. CDR3 size: 16 residues. Per the germline V gene, CDR1 is SGHAT and CDR2 is FQNNGV. V lost 5 bases to trimming and J lost 7 bases, with 20 bases between them. CDR3 sequence reads: CASSLRGASGYGELFF. The CDR3 DNA reads TGTGCCAGCAGCCTTAGAGGTGCTTCGGGTTACGGGGAGCTGTTTTTT.